Below are 22 T cell receptor beta chains sequenced from a single sample in a study of OX40 agonist ivuxolimab in advanced cancers. The library was generated by the immunoSEQ multiplex PCR assay. TCRdb took this table from immuneACCESS and kept in-frame rearrangements with V and J called. Such tables lack part of the clones; where checked against another copy, unresolved V genes explain under half of the gap, and the rest is unexplained. This sample lists roughly 63,000 clones; approximately 90% were detected once. More than 9% of the sample is taken by the ten largest. The specimen was CD4+ or CD8+ T cells sorted from blood, collected in a trial of the OX40 agonist ivuxolimab. These receptors were collected from an adult with an advanced solid tumor such as melanoma, head and neck, liver or kidney cancer.

The rearrangement joins TRBV27 to TRBJ1-5, with D perhaps TRBD1 (5 bases). CDR3 length: 17 amino acids. CDR1 MNHEY and CDR2 SMNVEV come from the germline V gene (reference sequence). With 2 bases removed from V and 4 bases from J, the gap between germline ends came to 18 bases. The CDR3 loop is CASSLKGPGKTNQPQHF. The CDR3 nucleotides are TGTGCCAGCAGTTTAAAAGGCCCAGGGAAGACAAATCAGCCCCAGCATTTT.

The J gene is TRBJ2-1, the V gene TRBV9, with D maybe TRBD1 (5 bases). The CDR3 totals 15 residues. Germline values: CDR1 SGDLS, CDR2 YYNGEE. The ends were cut back, 2 bases at V and 3 bases at J, with 12 bases in the middle. The DNA for the CDR3 is TGTGCCAGCAGCGTCGGTCTAGGGGTCTACAATGAGCAGTTCTTC. It is translated as CASSVGLGVYNEQFF.

V usage is TRBV7-9 and J usage is TRBJ1-5, with 8 nucleotides matching TRBD1. Germline CDR1 SEHNR, CDR2 FQNEAQ (reference sequence). CDR3 length equals 15 residues. V gave up 5 bases and J gave up 5 bases; unmatched junction bases: 8. The CDR3 DNA reads TGTGCCAGCAGCCGGTTTGGGACAGGCGATCAGCCCCAGCATTTT. Translating gives CASSRFGTGDQPQHF.

This clone has just one count. The chain joins TRBV6-1 to TRBJ2-7; TRBD2 aligns across 7 bases. Germline V lookup: CDR1 MNHNS, CDR2 SASEGT. The CDR3 is 13 residues long. J was trimmed by 1 base and V by 4 bases; bases with no gene match: 1. CDR3 DNA: TGTGCCAGCAGTGGGACTAGTTCCTACGAGCAGTACGTC. It specifies CASSGTSSYEQYV.

The chain has TRBV9 and TRBJ2-3; 8 bases line up with TRBD2. V trimming: 3 bases; J trimming: 7 bases; junction bases outside the gene matches: 7. Looked up from germline, CDR1 is SGDLS and CDR2 is YYNGEE. This CDR3 has 14 residues. CDR3 residues: CASSAPSSGHTQYF. Here the CDR3 DNA reads TGTGCCAGCAGCGCGCCATCTAGCGGGCATACGCAGTATTTT.

In its sample, this clone was seen once. The chain joins TRBV7-2 to TRBJ2-7; D not resolved. Germline V gives CDR1 SGHTA, CDR2 FQGNSA. The germline V and J ends were trimmed by 0 bases and 8 bases, with 14 bases remaining between them. The CDR3 consists of 14 residues. DNA of the CDR3: TGTGCCAGCAGCTTAGCTACTTATGCCAGTAAGCAGTACTTC. Translation gives CASSLATYASKQYF.

The rearrangement links TRBV5-6 to TRBJ1-1, with TRBD1 as a possible D gene (5 bases). With 4 bases removed from V and 7 bases from J, the gap between germline ends came to 11 bases. CDR3 length equals 12 residues. Germline CDR1 is SGHDT and CDR2 is YYEEEE. The CDR3 bases are TGTGCCAGCAGCCACTGGGGGGGTGAAGCTTTCTTT. This codes for CASSHWGGEAFF.

This clone was picked up a small number of times. The CDR3 coding sequence is TGTGCCAGTTCGATCGGGGTGGAAACCGGGGAGCTGTTTTTT. Protein: CASSIGVETGELFF. The chain uses TRBV19 and TRBJ2-2; weak D call: TRBD2 (5 bases). V dropped 8 bases and J dropped 5 bases, with 15 bases sitting between them. Germline V gene data show CDR1 as LNHDA and CDR2 as SQIVND (reference sequence). The CDR3 has 14 amino acids.

The chain has TRBV5-4 and TRBJ2-1, with D unclear. Germline lookup yields CDR1 SGHNT and CDR2 YYREEE (reference sequence). V lost 2 bases and J 0 bases, leaving 9 bases between the germline ends. The CDR3 has 15 amino acids. As DNA, the CDR3 is TGTGCCAGCAGCTTTACTCCGAGCTCCTACAATGAGCAGTTCTTC. Translation gives CASSFTPSSYNEQFF.

The chain links TRBV7-2 to TRBJ2-3; weak D call: TRBD2 (6 bases). V was clipped by 4 bases and J by 0 bases, with 8 bases between them. CDR1 and CDR2 (germline): SGHTA, FQGNSA. The CDR3 loop spans 14 amino acids. The CDR3 sequence is CASSSRESTDTQYF. The CDR3 region has the DNA TGTGCCAGCAGCTCCCGGGAGAGCACAGATACGCAGTATTTT.

This chain links TRBV9 with TRBJ2-3, with TRBD2 matching 11 bases. The CDR3 extends over 16 amino acids. After removal of 0 bases from V and 4 bases from J, the junction contained 4 bases not matched to a gene. The germline gives CDR1 SGDLS, CDR2 YYNGEE. The CDR3 region is CASSVEASGRSDTQYF. The CDR3 nucleotides read TGTGCCAGCAGCGTAGAGGCTAGCGGGAGGTCAGATACGCAGTATTTT.

This chain joins TRBV25-1 and TRBJ2-1, with 7 bases aligning to TRBD2. CDR3 size: 16 residues. J was trimmed by 5 bases and V by 2 bases; bases with no gene match: 9. In germline, CDR1 is MGHDK, CDR2 SYGVNS. The CDR3 nucleotides read TGTGCCAGCAGTGAACCGCAGCGGGGCCTTAACAATGAGCAGTTCTTC. This translates into CASSEPQRGLNNEQFF.

On this clone itself: Other DNA sequences within the sample encode an identical CDR3. This chain links TRBV27 with TRBJ2-6; D is unclear. CDR1 is MNHEY, CDR2 SMNVEV, per germline (reference sequence). V lost 0 bases, J lost 0 bases, and 3 bases lay in between. The CDR3 is 15 residues long. The CDR3 sequence is CASSLSGSGANVLTF. The CDR3 DNA reads TGTGCCAGCAGTTTATCGGGCTCTGGGGCCAACGTCCTGACTTTC.

This rearrangement joins TRBV6-6 to TRBJ1-5; 7 bases fit TRBD1. The V gene end was trimmed by 5 bases and the J gene end by 2 bases; junction bases not matched to a gene: 6. CDR1 and CDR2 from the germline V gene are MNHNY and SVGAGI (reference sequence). CDR3 size: 15 residues. The CDR3 spells CASSSRGPGNQPQHF. The CDR3 DNA sequence: TGTGCCAGCAGTAGTAGGGGGCCTGGCAATCAGCCCCAGCATTTT.

This chain joins TRBV19 and TRBJ1-2; 11 bases match TRBD1. Germline values: CDR1 LNHDA, CDR2 SQIVND (reference sequence). CDR3 size: 15 residues. Unmatched junction bases numbered 6, after V lost 4 bases and J lost 5 bases. The CDR3 bases are TGTGCCAGTAGTACCGCCGGGACAGGGGGATATGGCTACACCTTC. As protein: CASSTAGTGGYGYTF.

This sequence joins TRBV27 and TRBJ2-2; TRBD1 matches at 9 bases. The CDR3 has 15 residues. V was clipped by 7 bases and J by 4 bases; unmatched bases: 7. The germline CDR1 and CDR2 sequences are MNHEY and SMNVEV (reference sequence). DNA for the CDR3: TGTGCCAGCAAGGCCGGGACAGGGACCACCGGGGAGCTGTTTTTT. Its translation: CASKAGTGTTGELFF.

This rearrangement joins TRBV28 to TRBJ2-3; 14 bases map to TRBD2. J gave up 3 bases and V 5 bases, and 10 bases lay outside the gene matches. The germline CDR1 and CDR2 sequences are MDHEN and SYDVKM. CDR3 length equals 18 residues. The CDR3 here is CASSLGTSGRVGTDTQYF. In DNA form, the CDR3 reads TGTGCCAGCAGTCTCGGGACTAGCGGGAGAGTGGGAACAGATACGCAGTATTTT.

The rearrangement links TRBV4-2 to TRBJ2-1, with 10 nucleotides matching TRBD2. Germline values: CDR1 LGHNA, CDR2 YNFKEQ. The CDR3 is 17 residues long. V lost 0 bases to trimming and J lost 5 bases; unmatched junction nucleotides: 7. CDR3 in amino acids: CASSQDLSGRIDNEQFF. The CDR3 DNA is TGTGCCAGCAGCCAAGATCTTAGCGGGAGGATCGACAATGAGCAGTTCTTC.

This clone was recorded a few times. This sequence joins TRBV30 and TRBJ1-3; 8 bases line up with TRBD1. The CDR3 length is 16 residues. The junction had 12 bases not matched to a gene; V was cut back by 4 bases and J by 4 bases. Germline CDR1 and CDR2: GTSNPN and SVGIG (reference sequence). DNA for the CDR3: TGTGCCTGGAAGATGTCCCGGACAGGGTACGGAAACACCATATATTTT. Protein product: CAWKMSRTGYGNTIYF.

CDR3 sequence reads: CASSIGEGNTEAFF. The DNA of the CDR3 is TGTGCCAGTAGTATAGGGGAGGGGAACACTGAAGCTTTCTTT. The rearrangement links TRBV19 to TRBJ1-1, with D uncertain. V gave up 1 base and J gave up 1 base, with 7 bases separating them. The CDR3 sequence is 14 residues long. Per the germline V gene, CDR1 is LNHDA and CDR2 is SQIVND (reference sequence).

This sequence joins TRBV7-2 and TRBJ2-4, with TRBD2 as a possible D gene (5 bases). The CDR3 is 13 amino acids. Between the trimmed V and J ends, which lost 5 bases and 11 bases, there was a span of 16 bases. Germline CDR1 SGHTA, CDR2 FQGNSA. CDR3 residues: CASSPGLGKVQYF. In nucleotides, the CDR3 is TGTGCCAGCAGCCCCGGACTGGGCAAGGTTCAGTACTTC.

J is TRBJ2-5 and V is TRBV19, with D unclear. CDR3 length: 15 amino acids. Trimming cost V 4 bases and J 5 bases, with 17 bases left between them. Germline CDR1 LNHDA, CDR2 SQIVND (reference sequence). The CDR3 region is CASSTLGPMWETQYF. In nucleotides, the CDR3 is TGTGCCAGTAGTACCTTAGGACCCATGTGGGAGACCCAGTACTTC.